The rows below give T cell receptor beta chains drawn from one sample of a study of shared clonotypes between healthy human individuals. Only in-frame clones appear in the TCRdb table, and some are missing; sequencing was by immunoSEQ multiplex PCR. The table has roughly 2.5 million clones, about 92% seen once; the top ten hold roughly 0.13%. Sample: naive CD4+ T cells sorted from blood. The source of these receptors is a man aged 18 to 30 in good health. Each CDR3 is given with its conserved first and last residue. D genes are given only for firm matches. Only some rows state a clone size, as once, few, many or a class for expanded clones.

d_gene	j_gene	v_gene	abundance	CDR3aa	CDR3nt
.	TRBJ2-1	TRBV5-1	.	CASSLETSIPQQFF	TGCGCCAGCAGCTTGGAGACTTCAATCCCCCAGCAGTTCTTC
.	TRBJ1-3	TRBV28	.	CASSVPRGSGNTIYF	TGTGCCAGCAGTGTACCTAGGGGATCAGGAAACACCATATATTTT
.	TRBJ2-3	TRBV9	.	CASSVSLAESTDTQYF	TGTGCCAGCAGCGTCTCACTCGCGGAAAGCACAGATACGCAGTATTTT
.	TRBJ1-4	TRBV7-2	.	CASSPGGSRMFF	TGTGCCAGCAGCCCGGGAGGGTCCAGGATGTTTTTT
.	TRBJ2-1	TRBV21-1	.	CASSKEIAGGYNEQFF	TGTGCCAGCAGCAAAGAAATAGCGGGGGGATACAATGAGCAGTTCTTC
.	TRBJ2-7	TRBV7-2	once	CASSLDYSSYEQYF	TGTGCCAGCAGCTTAGATTACTCCTCCTACGAGCAGTACTTC
TRBD1	TRBJ1-6	TRBV5-8	few	CASSRDRGNSPLHF	TGTGCCAGCAGCCGCGACAGGGGTAATTCACCCCTCCACTTT
.	TRBJ2-2	TRBV9	.	CASSVPASNTGELFF	TGTGCCAGCAGCGTCCCGGCTTCGAACACCGGGGAGCTGTTTTTT
.	TRBJ2-3	TRBV5-1	.	CASSLAGVGTDTQYF	TGCGCCAGCAGCTTGGCCGGGGTGGGTACAGATACGCAGTATTTT
.	TRBJ2-1	TRBV19	.	CASSTDSKVGGNEQFF	TGTGCCAGTAGTACCGACTCCAAGGTGGGTGGGAATGAGCAGTTCTTC
.	TRBJ2-1	TRBV5-1	.	CASSLNRGGSGEQFF	TGCGCCAGCAGCTTAAATAGGGGTGGCTCAGGTGAGCAGTTCTTC
.	TRBJ1-1	TRBV4-1	.	CASSPLTVMNTEAFF	TGCGCCAGCAGCCCCCTGACAGTCATGAACACTGAAGCTTTCTTT
TRBD1	TRBJ2-7	TRBV30	.	CAWTPGGFQYEQYF	TGTGCCTGGACCCCAGGGGGATTTCAGTACGAGCAGTACTTC
.	TRBJ2-7	TRBV7-2	.	CASSRVSGEQYF	TGTGCCAGCAGCCGTGTTTCCGGCGAGCAGTACTTC
TRBD1	TRBJ2-3	TRBV5-8	.	CASSSQGAGDTQYF	TGTGCCAGCAGCTCCCAGGGGGCGGGTGATACGCAGTATTTT
.	TRBJ2-5	TRBV7-9	.	CASSRLGVETQYF	TGTGCCAGCTCTCGGCTAGGGGTAGAGACCCAGTACTTC
.	TRBJ2-1	TRBV11-2	.	CASSSGTGFYWIF	TGTGCCAGCAGCAGCGGGACAGGTTTTTATTGGATCTTC
TRBD2	TRBJ2-2	TRBV5-1	.	CASSLGRTSGTGGELFF	TGCGCCAGCAGCTTGGGTCGCACTAGCGGGACGGGCGGGGAGCTGTTTTTT
TRBD1	TRBJ1-5	TRBV30	.	CAWSPEKTGRGQPQHF	TGTGCCTGGAGCCCGGAGAAGACAGGGCGAGGGCAGCCCCAGCATTTT
TRBD1	TRBJ2-2	TRBV10-1	.	CASKTSRTGGSRNTGELFF	TGCGCCAGCAAAACGTCGAGGACAGGGGGCAGTCGAAACACCGGGGAGCTGTTTTTT
.	TRBJ2-2	TRBV7-9	few	CASSPGAKDFSGELFF	TGTGCCAGCAGCCCCGGGGCAAAAGATTTCTCCGGGGAGCTGTTTTTT
.	TRBJ1-2	TRBV6-1	.	CASGRGNGYTF	TGTGCCAGCGGCAGGGGAAATGGCTACACCTTC
.	TRBJ2-1	TRBV19	.	CASSPSHSYNEQFF	TGTGCCAGTAGCCCTAGTCACTCCTACAATGAGCAGTTCTTC
TRBD1	TRBJ2-5	TRBV5-1	.	CASSLGSGQGAKTQYF	TGCGCCAGCAGCTTGGGATCAGGACAGGGGGCCAAGACCCAGTACTTC
.	TRBJ2-7	TRBV6-6	.	CASRAASQIYEQYF	TGTGCCAGCAGGGCAGCCTCACAAATCTACGAGCAGTACTTC
TRBD2	TRBJ2-7	TRBV19	.	CASSALAGVVTYEQYF	TGTGCCAGTAGTGCCCTAGCGGGAGTAGTAACCTACGAGCAGTACTTC
.	TRBJ2-1	TRBV5-4	.	CASSDLGSYNEQFF	TGTGCCAGCAGTGACTTGGGTTCCTACAATGAGCAGTTCTTC
TRBD1	TRBJ2-6	TRBV28	.	CASSFGTGASGANVLTF	TGTGCCAGCAGTTTTGGGACAGGAGCCTCTGGGGCCAACGTCCTGACTTTC
TRBD2	TRBJ2-5	TRBV15	.	CATETSGGAKTQYF	TGTGCCACCGAGACTAGCGGGGGGGCCAAGACCCAGTACTTC
.	TRBJ1-6	TRBV19	.	CASTQDGTPDNSPLHF	TGTGCCAGTACCCAGGACGGGACCCCGGATAATTCACCCCTCCACTTT
TRBD1	TRBJ1-3	TRBV6-6	.	CASSPRTGSGNTIYF	TGTGCCAGCAGTCCAAGGACAGGCTCTGGAAACACCATATATTTT
.	TRBJ2-2	TRBV11-2	.	CASTEGPNTGELFF	TGTGCCAGCACGGAGGGGCCGAACACCGGGGAGCTGTTTTTT
.	TRBJ1-1	TRBV30	.	CAWSIGGNTEAFF	TGTGCCTGGAGTATAGGCGGTAACACTGAAGCTTTCTTT
.	TRBJ1-2	TRBV5-4	.	CASSLEAGNYGYTF	TGTGCCAGCAGCTTGGAGGCCGGCAACTATGGCTACACCTTC
.	TRBJ1-4	TRBV4-3	.	CASSQVQTGATNEKLFF	TGCGCCAGCAGCCAAGTCCAAACCGGCGCAACTAATGAAAAACTGTTTTTT
.	TRBJ2-7	TRBV5-1	.	CASSLGGGDEQYF	TGCGCCAGCAGCTTGGGAGGCGGGGACGAGCAGTACTTC
.	TRBJ1-1	TRBV11-2	.	CASSPLGGMNTEAFF	TGTGCCAGCAGTCCACTCGGCGGGATGAACACTGAAGCTTTCTTT
.	TRBJ2-3	TRBV10-1	.	CASSDSGNTDTQYF	TGCGCCAGCAGTGATTCAGGAAACACAGATACGCAGTATTTT
.	TRBJ2-6	TRBV15	.	CATSLPGRTSSGANVLTF	TGTGCCACCAGCCTACCGGGACGTACTAGCTCTGGGGCCAACGTCCTGACTTTC
.	TRBJ2-3	TRBV10-1	.	CASSEGAGTDTQYF	TGCGCCAGCAGTGAGGGGGCAGGCACAGATACGCAGTATTTT
.	TRBJ2-7	TRBV2	.	CASSRAYEQYF	TGTGCCAGCAGTCGGGCCTACGAGCAGTACTTC
.	TRBJ2-2	TRBV5-1	once	CASSLVAVVGGELFF	TGCGCCAGCAGCTTGGTCGCAGTTGTGGGCGGGGAGCTGTTTTTT
TRBD1	TRBJ2-7	TRBV30	.	CAWGRIGTAHSYEQYF	TGTGCCTGGGGTAGGATTGGGACAGCCCACTCCTACGAGCAGTACTTC
.	TRBJ1-3	TRBV7-2	.	CASSSPGQAGGNTIYF	TGTGCCAGCAGCTCCCCCGGACAAGCAGGAGGAAACACCATATATTTT
TRBD1	TRBJ2-1	TRBV19	.	CASSVLRGNEQFF	TGTGCCAGTAGTGTCCTCAGGGGGAATGAGCAGTTCTTC
.	TRBJ1-2	TRBV2	.	CASRGTAKGFYGYTF	TGTGCCAGCAGGGGGACCGCGAAGGGTTTCTATGGCTACACCTTC
.	TRBJ2-3	TRBV5-1	.	CASSLGPSTDTQYF	TGCGCCAGCAGCTTGGGCCCTAGCACAGATACGCAGTATTTT
.	TRBJ1-1	TRBV7-9	.	CASSTLAEGNAFF	TGTGCCAGCAGCACACTCGCTGAGGGTAACGCTTTCTTT
.	TRBJ1-6	TRBV5-5	.	CASSFGQVNSPLHF	TGTGCCAGCAGCTTCGGGCAGGTCAATTCACCCCTCCACTTT
.	TRBJ2-3	TRBV30	.	CAWSSRLLAPDTQYF	TGTGCCTGGAGTTCCCGGCTACTAGCCCCAGATACGCAGTATTTT
.	TRBJ2-7	TRBV12-2	.	CASRLAKTGGSYEQYF	TGTGCAAGTCGCTTAGCCAAGACAGGGGGCTCTTACGAGCAGTACTTC
TRBD1	TRBJ1-5	TRBV5-1	.	CASSLTGASNQPQHF	TGCGCCAGCAGCTTGACAGGGGCAAGCAATCAGCCCCAGCATTTT
.	TRBJ1-4	TRBV5-1	.	CASRQGTNEKLFF	TGCGCCAGCAGACAAGGAACTAATGAAAAACTGTTTTTT
TRBD2	TRBJ2-3	TRBV7-8	.	CASSPEAGGPGDTQYF	TGTGCCAGCAGCCCCGAAGCGGGAGGGCCTGGTGATACGCAGTATTTT
TRBD1	TRBJ1-5	TRBV5-1	.	CASSLQGLRNQPQHF	TGCGCCAGCAGCTTACAGGGGTTGCGGAATCAGCCCCAGCATTTT
.	TRBJ2-5	TRBV18	.	CASSPPRGRIQETQYF	TGTGCCAGCTCACCACCGAGGGGACGGATCCAAGAGACCCAGTACTTC
TRBD2	TRBJ2-2	TRBV2	.	CASSESGRTNTGELFF	TGTGCCAGCAGTGAGAGCGGGAGGACGAACACCGGGGAGCTGTTTTTT
.	TRBJ1-1	TRBV6-6	.	CASSQIRGVGDTEAFF	TGTGCCAGCAGTCAGATACGCGGGGTTGGCGACACTGAAGCTTTCTTT